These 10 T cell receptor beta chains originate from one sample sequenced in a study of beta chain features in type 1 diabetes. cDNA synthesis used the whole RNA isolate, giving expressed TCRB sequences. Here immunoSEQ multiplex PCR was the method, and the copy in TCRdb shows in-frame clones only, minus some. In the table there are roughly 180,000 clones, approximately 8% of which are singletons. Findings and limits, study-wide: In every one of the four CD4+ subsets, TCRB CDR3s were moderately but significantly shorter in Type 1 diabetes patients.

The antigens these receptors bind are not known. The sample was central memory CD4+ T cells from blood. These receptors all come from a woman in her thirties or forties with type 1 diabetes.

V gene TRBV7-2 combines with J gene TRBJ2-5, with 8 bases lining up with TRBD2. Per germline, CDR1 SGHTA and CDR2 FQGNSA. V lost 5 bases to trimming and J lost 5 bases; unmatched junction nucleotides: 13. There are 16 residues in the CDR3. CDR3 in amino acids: CASSLHRGGKGETQYF. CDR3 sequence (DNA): TGTGCCAGCAGCCTTCACCGGGGGGGTAAGGGGGAGACCCAGTACTTC. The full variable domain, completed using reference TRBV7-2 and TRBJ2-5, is GAGVSQSPSNKVTEKGKDVELRCDPISGHTALYWYRQSLGQGLEFLIYFQGNSAPDKSGLPSDRFSAERTGGSVSTLTIQRTQQEDSAVYLCASSLHRGGKGETQYFGPGTRLLVL.

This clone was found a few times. The CDR3 protein is CSVDGPPGGHTLEQFF. For the CDR3, the DNA is TGCAGCGTTGACGGGCCTCCAGGCGGGCACACACTTGAGCAGTTCTTC. The V and J genes are TRBV29-1 and TRBJ2-1; D is possibly TRBD2 (5 bases). With 3 bases removed from V and 9 bases from J, the gap between germline ends came to 24 bases. The CDR3 runs 16 residues. Germline V CDR1 and CDR2: SQVTM, ANQGSEA.

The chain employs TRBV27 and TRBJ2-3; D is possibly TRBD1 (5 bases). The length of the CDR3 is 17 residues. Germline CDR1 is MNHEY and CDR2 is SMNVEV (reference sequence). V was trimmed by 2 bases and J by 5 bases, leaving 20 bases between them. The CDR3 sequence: CASSLDMPQGRVDTQYF. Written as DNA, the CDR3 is TGTGCCAGCAGTTTAGATATGCCGCAGGGTCGGGTAGATACGCAGTATTTT.

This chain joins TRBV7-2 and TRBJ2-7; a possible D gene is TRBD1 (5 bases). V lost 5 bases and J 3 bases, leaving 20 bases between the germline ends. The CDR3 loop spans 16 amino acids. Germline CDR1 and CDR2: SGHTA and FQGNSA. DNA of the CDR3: TGTGCCAGCAGCCAAGATTCACAGGCCATTCTCTACGAGCAGTACTTC. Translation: CASSQDSQAILYEQYF.

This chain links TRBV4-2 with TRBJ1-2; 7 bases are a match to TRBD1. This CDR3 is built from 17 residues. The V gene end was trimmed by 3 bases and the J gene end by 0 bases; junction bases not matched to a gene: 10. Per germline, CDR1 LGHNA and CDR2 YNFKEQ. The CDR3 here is CASSQVGTEGANYGYTF. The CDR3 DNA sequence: TGTGCCAGCAGCCAGGTGGGGACAGAAGGAGCTAACTATGGCTACACCTTC.

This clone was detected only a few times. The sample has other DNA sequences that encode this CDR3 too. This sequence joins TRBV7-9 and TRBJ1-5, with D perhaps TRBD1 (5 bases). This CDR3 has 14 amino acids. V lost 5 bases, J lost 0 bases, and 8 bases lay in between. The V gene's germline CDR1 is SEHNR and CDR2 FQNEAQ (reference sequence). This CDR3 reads CASSLDSSNQPQHF. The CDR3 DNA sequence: TGTGCCAGCAGCCTAGACAGTAGCAATCAGCCCCAGCATTTT.

In DNA form, the CDR3 reads TGTGCCAGCAGCTCGTCACTAGCGGGGGAATGGGAGGGGTACAATGAGCAGTTCTTC. This translates into CASSSSLAGEWEGYNEQFF. V gene TRBV7-3 combines with J gene TRBJ2-1, with 11 bases aligning to TRBD2. This CDR3 has 19 residues. The germline gives CDR1 SGHTA, CDR2 FQGTGA. The V gene end was trimmed by 4 bases and the J gene end by 4 bases; junction bases not matched to a gene: 15. The full variable domain, completed using reference TRBV7-3 and TRBJ2-1, is GAGVSQTPSNKVTEKGKYVELRCDPISGHTALYWYRQSLGQGPEFLIYFQGTGAADDSGLPNDRFFAVRPEGSVSTLKIQRTERGDSAVYLCASSSSLAGEWEGYNEQFFGPGTRLTVL.

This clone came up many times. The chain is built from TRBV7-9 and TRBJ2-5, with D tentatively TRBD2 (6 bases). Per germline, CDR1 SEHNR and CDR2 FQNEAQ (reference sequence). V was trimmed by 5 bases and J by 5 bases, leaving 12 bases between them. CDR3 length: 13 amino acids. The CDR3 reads CASSRGTQETQYF. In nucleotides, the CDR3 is TGTGCCAGCAGCCGAGGGACTCAGGAGACCCAGTACTTC.

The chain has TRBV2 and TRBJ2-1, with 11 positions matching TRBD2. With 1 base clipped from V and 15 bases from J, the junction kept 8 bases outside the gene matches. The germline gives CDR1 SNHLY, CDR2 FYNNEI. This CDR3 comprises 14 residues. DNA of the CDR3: TGTGCCAGCAGTGAAGGTCTAGCGGGGGGAAGTTCGTTCTTC. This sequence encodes CASSEGLAGGSSFF.

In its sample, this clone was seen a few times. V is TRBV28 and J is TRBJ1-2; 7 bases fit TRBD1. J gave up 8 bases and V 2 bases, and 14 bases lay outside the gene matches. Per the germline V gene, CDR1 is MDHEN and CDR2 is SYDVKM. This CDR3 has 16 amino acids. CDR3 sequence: CASSLGEDRVRKGYTF. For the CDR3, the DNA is TGTGCCAGCAGTTTAGGGGAAGACAGGGTTAGGAAAGGCTACACCTTC.